This record covers a single TCR beta chain. Its antigen is undetermined. In preparing each TCR library, 3500 ng of total RNA was used. From the 5' RACE reads, TCRdb lists one entry per CDR3 protein and no DNA. The sample data list 300,000 to 400,000 distinct CDR3 sequences. These data are taken from a study of monozygotic twins with inflammatory bowel disease. General study points: Lower sharing of clonotypes with other individuals was seen in IBD patients than in healthy twins. This was most marked in patients showing signs of disease activity.

The CDR3 loop spans 14 amino acids. Germline CDR1 SGHTA, CDR2 FQGNSA. The specimen was blood. The V call is TRBV7-2, the J call TRBJ1-6. The receptor's source is a human donor with ulcerative colitis or Crohn's disease, or a healthy co-twin of an affected twin (not recorded which). The CDR3 loop is CASSSDGYNSPLHF.